This T cell receptor beta chain was identified during a study of blood T cell repertoires in COVID-19 (dated by TCRdb to between 2020 and 2021). With regard to the full study: Samples covering the acute and convalescent phases of COVID-19 were provided by collaborators in the United States, Italy and Spain. A freely available public database, intended as a resource for researchers studying the immune response to SARS-CoV-2, is where the repertoires were released. The sample metadata nearly always contained a de-identified subject ID, COVID-19 status, age in years and sex. Subjects who had been exposed to COVID-19, were actively infected with it, or had recovered from it provided the deeply sampled blood TCRbeta repertoires that made up the dataset. Samples were obtained from the ongoing ImmuneRACE study (first 160 participants) and from some 1,200 subjects provided by 6 global collaborators. The material from the prospective study consisted of cDNA or gDNA derived from T cells, B-cell-depleted T cells, or PBMCs. Where HLA class I and class II types were available, the types were taken from metadata supplied by the sample provider, not from assay-based typing.

TCRbeta CDR3 regions were amplified from genomic DNA by means of the immunoSEQ Assay, a bias-controlled multiplex PCR. Processing in the source paper ran as follows. The number of nucleated cells in each sample was estimated from the amplification of reference gene primers within the assay. To quantify the absolute abundance of each unique TCRbeta CDR3 rearrangement, sequence reads were collapsed and filtered. For each sample, productive Simpson clonality was calculated as the square root of Simpson's diversity index across productive rearrangements. In TCRdb, the immuneACCESS table is reduced to in-frame sequences with V and J assigned. These tables do not hold every clone; where another copy was compared, an unresolved V gene accounts for under half, and the others remain unexplained. The V and J calls and clone size were taken over from that table, and D and trimming were inferred from the DNA. Within this sample are some 200,000 clones, with about 89% of them counted one time only. The ten largest make up about 4.8% of the sample.

On this clone itself: The specificity of this receptor is unknown. Base quality data are lacking; no much larger clone is found one base away.

V is clipped by 6 bases and J by 4 bases, and the sequence between their germline boundaries is 15 bases long. The CDR3 starts with the cysteine, ends with the phenylalanine, and has 14 residues. CDR3 DNA is the only sequence kept; it has 42 bases, read in frame from the first base. According to the germline V gene (reference sequence), CDR1 reads LGHDT and CDR2 reads YNNKEL. The investigation overall reported the following: The quantity of clinical and demographic metadata differed by source and by participant and was supplied without curation.

Whole blood was collected in K2EDTA tubes by collaborating institutions according to the institutions' own protocols. Collaborator samples were shipped for TCRbeta analysis as frozen whole blood, isolated PBMCs, or DNA extracted from either sample type. The sequence derives from a woman in her thirties or forties with acute or convalescent COVID-19. The sequenced sample was peripheral blood. In this chain, TRBV3-1 (or the pseudogene TRBV3-2) is recombined with TRBJ1-1, and perhaps TRBD1 as D gene, on 5 matching bases. DNA sequence: TGTGCCAGCAGACGAACAGGTGTGGTCACTGAAGCTTTCTTT. It translates as CASRRTGVVTEAFF.